These 11 T cell receptor beta chains were sequenced from one sample in a study of technical replicates of blood from a handful of donors. Data came from immunoSEQ multiplex PCR; TCRdb stores just in-frame clones and leaves some out. This table holds approximately 75,000 clones, around 97% found once. Sequencing was carried out using T cells isolated from PBMCs. The receptors shown here come from a human donor in good health.

This sequence joins TRBV11-2 and TRBJ1-5; D may be TRBD1 (6 bases). Germline values: CDR1 SGHAT, CDR2 FQNNGV. Trimming pared 5 bases from V and 2 bases from J, leaving 13 bases between. This CDR3 spans 15 amino acids. The CDR3, as DNA: TGTGCCAGCAGCGTCGAGGGGGGGGGCAATCAGCCCCAGCATTTT. Residues: CASSVEGGGNQPQHF.

The rearrangement uses TRBV28 and TRBJ2-5; the D gene is possibly TRBD1 (6 bases). V dropped 5 bases and J dropped 4 bases, with 11 bases sitting between them. The CDR3 totals 13 residues. Germline CDR1 is MDHEN and CDR2 is SYDVKM. CDR3 DNA sequence: TGTGCCAGCAGTAGACAGGTACTAGAGACCCAGTACTTC. This codes for CASSRQVLETQYF.

CDR3 in amino acids: CAISERAGANPDTQYF. In DNA form, the CDR3 reads TGTGCCATCAGTGAGAGAGCAGGCGCAAATCCAGATACGCAGTATTTT. The chain combines TRBV10-3 with TRBJ2-3; D is unclear. Trimming removed 2 bases at V and 4 bases at J, with 16 bases between. The CDR3 loop spans 16 amino acids. Germline V gene lookup returns CDR1 ENHRY and CDR2 SYGVKD.

This chain links TRBV28 with TRBJ2-7; 9 nucleotides match TRBD2. The CDR3 contains 16 residues. Germline-derived CDR1 and CDR2 are MDHEN and SYDVKM. V shed 8 bases and J 5 bases; nucleotides not matched to a gene: 16. CDR3 sequence reads: CASRVAVSGSFNEQYF. The CDR3, as DNA: TGTGCCAGCCGGGTTGCAGTTAGCGGGAGTTTCAACGAGCAGTACTTC.

The chain combines TRBV11-2 with TRBJ2-3; 15 nucleotides match TRBD2. CDR1 is SGHAT, CDR2 FQNNGV, per germline. V gave up 8 bases and J gave up 1 base; unmatched junction bases: 13. There are 19 residues in the CDR3. This CDR3 reads CASQRDGLAGGQRTDTQYF. As DNA, the CDR3 is TGTGCCAGCCAACGGGACGGACTAGCGGGGGGGCAACGCACAGATACGCAGTATTTT.

V usage is TRBV5-1 and J usage is TRBJ2-5, with 8 bases lining up with TRBD1. CDR1 and CDR2 from the germline V gene are SGHRS and YFSETQ. CDR3 size: 19 residues. The V and J ends lost 5 bases and 0 bases, in that order; junction bases with no gene match: 18. The CDR3 region is CASRGGAGGLRMYQETQYF. CDR3 nucleotides: TGCGCCAGCAGGGGGGGAGCAGGGGGCCTTAGGATGTACCAAGAGACCCAGTACTTC. The full variable domain, rest sourced from reference TRBV5-1 and TRBJ2-5, is KAGVTQTPRYLIKTRGQQVTLSCSPISGHRSVSWYQQTPGQGLQFLFEYFSETQRNKGNFPGRFSGRQFSNSRSEMNVSTLELGDSALYLCASRGGAGGLRMYQETQYFGPGTRLLVL.

The chain combines TRBV30 with TRBJ2-1, with 10 bases aligning to TRBD2. With V trimmed by 2 bases and J by 0 bases, 7 bases remained unmatched. CDR1 is GTSNPN and CDR2 is SVGIG in the germline V gene (reference sequence). This CDR3 spans 17 amino acids. CDR3 nucleotides: TGTGCCTGGAGTCAACTAGCGGGGTATTACTCCTACAATGAGCAGTTCTTC. Residues: CAWSQLAGYYSYNEQFF.

The V and J genes are TRBV7-2 and TRBJ1-1, with D uncertain. Per germline, CDR1 SGHTA and CDR2 FQGNSA. Trimming removed 1 base at V and 0 bases at J, with 9 bases between. This CDR3 region has 15 residues. The CDR3 region is CASSLGLRLNTEAFF. Written as DNA, the CDR3 is TGTGCCAGCAGCTTAGGCCTGAGGCTGAACACTGAAGCTTTCTTT.

The chain employs TRBV7-3 and TRBJ1-6, with 7 bases identical to TRBD1. The germline CDR1 and CDR2 sequences are SGHTA and FQGTGA. The length of the CDR3 is 17 residues. V lost 2 bases, J lost 7 bases, and 11 bases stayed unmatched. The CDR3 DNA sequence: TGTGCCAGCAGCTTACTCGGTGCGCAGGGGGACAATTCACCCCTCCACTTT. It translates to CASSLLGAQGDNSPLHF. Complete variable domain (other parts from reference TRBV7-3 and TRBJ1-6): GAGVSQTPSNKVTEKGKYVELRCDPISGHTALYWYRQSLGQGPEFLIYFQGTGAADDSGLPNDRFFAVRPEGSVSTLKIQRTERGDSAVYLCASSLLGAQGDNSPLHFGNGTRLTVT.

The chain combines TRBV4-2 with TRBJ2-3, with TRBD2 matching over 8 bases. CDR3 length: 18 amino acids. The trim removed 2 bases at V and 2 bases at J, leaving 12 bases unmatched. CDR1 and CDR2 from the germline V gene are LGHNA and YNFKEQ. CDR3 sequence: CASSQSTPEAGDTDTQYF. CDR3 bases: TGTGCCAGCAGCCAATCCACCCCAGAAGCGGGAGACACAGATACGCAGTATTTT.

This chain joins TRBV28 and TRBJ1-1, with 8 bases identical to TRBD1. Germline V CDR1 and CDR2: MDHEN, SYDVKM. The V and J ends lost 5 bases and 4 bases, in that order; junction bases with no gene match: 9. CDR3 length equals 15 residues. CDR3 protein: CASSASRGLFTEAFF. The CDR3 DNA sequence: TGTGCCAGCAGTGCAAGCAGGGGGCTCTTCACTGAAGCTTTCTTT.